This T cell receptor beta chain was sequenced in a study of T-cell reconstitution after alpha-beta-depleted transplantation in children. Per the germline V gene, CDR1 is SQVTM and CDR2 is ANQGSEA. V dropped 4 bases and J dropped 0 bases, with 13 bases sitting between them. The CDR3 has 16 amino acids. Researchers prepared the TCRbeta library using unique molecular identifiers, the study reports. TCRdb called the PCR reads again in MiXCR, with one record for every CDR3 protein. Seen here are about 360,000 distinct CDR3 sequences, 13% observed once, and the top ten hold 4% to 5.5%. The V call is TRBV29-1, the J call TRBJ2-6; D possibly uses TRBD1 or TRBD2 (5 bases each). The sample was PBMCs, taken from the stem cell graft. This receptor was taken from a human donor who donated a stem cell graft to a child with Fanconi anemia. This CDR3 is CSVARDVNSGANVLTF. The CDR3 DNA sequence: TGCAGCGTTGCCCGGGACGTCAACTCTGGGGCCAACGTCCTGACTTTC. The full variable domain, its missing parts supplied by reference TRBV29-1 and TRBJ2-6, is SAVISQKPSRDICQRGTSLTIQCQVDSQVTMMFWYRQQPGQSLTLIATANQGSEATYESGFVIDKFPISRPNLTFSTLTVSNMSPEDSSIYLCSVARDVNSGANVLTFGAGSRLTVL.